This TCR beta chain was documented in a study of cytomegalovirus exposure and HLA in healthy donors. Overall study: Of all 400 or so donors who were genotyped, roughly 85% belonged to the Caucasian-associated ancestry cluster.

Points on this clone: What it recognizes is unknown.

The germline CDR1 and CDR2 sequences are MNHEY and SMNVEV (reference sequence). The CDR3 length is 13 residues. V lost 3 bases to trimming and J lost 7 bases, with 11 bases between them. Both 60 Vbeta primers and 13 Jbeta primers went into the PCR. The method was immunoSEQ multiplex PCR; TCRdb's version includes in-frame clones alone and lacks a portion of them. The sample shows roughly 170,000 clones, over 80% of them seen only once. General study results and limits: CMV serostatus was the sole immune exposure data available. In a later analysis, donors in an Asian-associated ancestry cluster reportedly had fewer N-insertions in productive TCRs than the cohort mean. Later on, an analysis showed TCR association rates differing by HLA locus, with DRB1 the most and HLA-C the fewest.

V is TRBV27 and J is TRBJ2-3; no clear D gene. This sequence originates from a woman in her forties or fifties in good health and CMV-seropositive. Source material: PBMCs. The CDR3 DNA reads TGTGCCAGCAGTTTCGGTGGTGCGAATACGCAGTATTTT. It encodes CASSFGGANTQYF.